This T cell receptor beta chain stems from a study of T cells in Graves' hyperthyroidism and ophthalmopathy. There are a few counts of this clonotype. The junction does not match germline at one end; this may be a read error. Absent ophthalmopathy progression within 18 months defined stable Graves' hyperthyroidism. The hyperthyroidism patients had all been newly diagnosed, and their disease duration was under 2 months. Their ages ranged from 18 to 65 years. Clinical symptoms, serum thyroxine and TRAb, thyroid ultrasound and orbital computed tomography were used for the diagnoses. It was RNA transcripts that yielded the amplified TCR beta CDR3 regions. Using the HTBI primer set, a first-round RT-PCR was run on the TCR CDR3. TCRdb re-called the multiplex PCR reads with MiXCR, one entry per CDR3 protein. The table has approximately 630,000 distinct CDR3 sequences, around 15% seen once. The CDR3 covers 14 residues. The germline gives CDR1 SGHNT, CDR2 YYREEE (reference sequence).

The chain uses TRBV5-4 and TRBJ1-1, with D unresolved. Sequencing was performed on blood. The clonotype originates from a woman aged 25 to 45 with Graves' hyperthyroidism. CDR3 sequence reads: CASTLGRLNTEALF. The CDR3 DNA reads TGTGCCAGCACCCTGGGGAGACTGAACACTGAAGCTCTCTTT.